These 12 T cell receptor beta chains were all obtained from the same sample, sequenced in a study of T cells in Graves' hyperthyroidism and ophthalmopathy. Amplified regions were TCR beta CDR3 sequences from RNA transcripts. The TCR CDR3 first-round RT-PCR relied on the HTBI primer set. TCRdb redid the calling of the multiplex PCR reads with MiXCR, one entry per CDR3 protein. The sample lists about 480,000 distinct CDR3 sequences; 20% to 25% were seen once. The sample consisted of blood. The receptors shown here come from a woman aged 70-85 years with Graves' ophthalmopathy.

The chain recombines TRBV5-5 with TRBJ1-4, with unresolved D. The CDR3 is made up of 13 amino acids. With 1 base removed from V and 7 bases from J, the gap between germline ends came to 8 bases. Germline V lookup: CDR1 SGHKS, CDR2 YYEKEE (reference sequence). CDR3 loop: CASSLLQTEKLFF. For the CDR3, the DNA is TGTGCCAGCAGCTTGCTACAGACTGAAAAACTGTTTTTT.

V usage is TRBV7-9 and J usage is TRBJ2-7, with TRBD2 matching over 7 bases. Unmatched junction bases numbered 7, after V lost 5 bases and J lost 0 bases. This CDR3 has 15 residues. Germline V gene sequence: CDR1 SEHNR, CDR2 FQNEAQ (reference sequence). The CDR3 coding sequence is TGTGCCAGCAGCCAAGCGGCTAGCGGCTCCTACGAGCAGTACTTC. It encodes CASSQAASGSYEQYF. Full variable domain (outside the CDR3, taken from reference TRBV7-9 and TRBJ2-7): DTGVSQNPRHKITKRGQNVTFRCDPISEHNRLYWYRQTLGQGPEFLTYFQNEAQLEKSRLLSDRFSAERPKGSFSTLEIQRTEQGDSAMYLCASSQAASGSYEQYFGPGTRLTVT.

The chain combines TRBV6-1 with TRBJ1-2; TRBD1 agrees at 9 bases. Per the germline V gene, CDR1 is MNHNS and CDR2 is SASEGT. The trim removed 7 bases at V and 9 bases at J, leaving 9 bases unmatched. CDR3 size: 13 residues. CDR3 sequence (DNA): TGTGCCAGCACCAGATCACAGGGGGCAAGCTACACCTTC. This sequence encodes CASTRSQGASYTF.

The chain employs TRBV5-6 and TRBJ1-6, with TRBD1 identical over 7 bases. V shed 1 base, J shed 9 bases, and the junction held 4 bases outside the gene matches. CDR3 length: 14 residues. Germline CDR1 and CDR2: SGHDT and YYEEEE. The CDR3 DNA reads TGTGCCAGCAGCTTGTACAGGGGAATTTCACCCCTCCACTTT. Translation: CASSLYRGISPLHF.

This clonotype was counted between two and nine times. DNA for the CDR3: TGTGCCAGCAGGGACAGGCCGACTAGCGGAGGTACGCAGTATTTT. Its translation: CASRDRPTSGGTQYF. The chain joins TRBV27 to TRBJ2-3, with 9 bases aligning to TRBD2. The V and J ends lost 6 bases and 8 bases, in that order; junction bases with no gene match: 12. This CDR3 is built from 15 residues. Germline assignment: CDR1 MNHEY and CDR2 SMNVEV (reference sequence).

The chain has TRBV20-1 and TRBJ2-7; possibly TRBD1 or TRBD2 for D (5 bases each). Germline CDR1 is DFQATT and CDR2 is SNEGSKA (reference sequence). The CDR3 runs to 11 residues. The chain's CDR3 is CRGTDGNEQYF. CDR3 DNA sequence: TGCAGGGGGACGGATGGCAACGAGCAGTACTTC.

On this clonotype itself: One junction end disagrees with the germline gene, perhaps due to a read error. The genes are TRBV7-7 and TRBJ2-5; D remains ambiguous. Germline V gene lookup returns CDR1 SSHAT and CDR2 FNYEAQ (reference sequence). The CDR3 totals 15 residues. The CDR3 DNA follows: TGTGCTAGCAGCCAAGCCCCTTCTGGCCAAGAGACCCAGTACTTC. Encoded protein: CASSQAPSGQETQYF.

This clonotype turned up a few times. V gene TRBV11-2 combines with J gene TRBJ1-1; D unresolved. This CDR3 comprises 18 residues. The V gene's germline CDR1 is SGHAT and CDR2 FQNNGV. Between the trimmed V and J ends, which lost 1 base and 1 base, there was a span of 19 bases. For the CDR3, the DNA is TGTGCCAGCAGCTTAGGAGGTTGGGCAGAACTAAGGAACACTGAAGCTTTCTTT. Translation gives CASSLGGWAELRNTEAFF.

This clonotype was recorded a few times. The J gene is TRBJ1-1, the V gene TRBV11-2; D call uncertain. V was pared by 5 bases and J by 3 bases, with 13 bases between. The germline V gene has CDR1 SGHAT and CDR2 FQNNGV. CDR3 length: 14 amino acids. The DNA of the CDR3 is TGTGCCAGCAGCGTTCATGGGCTGGACACTGAAGCTTTCTTT. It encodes CASSVHGLDTEAFF.

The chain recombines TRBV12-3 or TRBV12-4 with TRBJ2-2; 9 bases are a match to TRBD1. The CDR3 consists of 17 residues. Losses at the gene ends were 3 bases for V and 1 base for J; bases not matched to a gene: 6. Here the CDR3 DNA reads TGTGCCAGCAGTTTCACAGGGGGCGCTTTGAACACCGGGGAGCTGTTTTTT. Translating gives CASSFTGGALNTGELFF.

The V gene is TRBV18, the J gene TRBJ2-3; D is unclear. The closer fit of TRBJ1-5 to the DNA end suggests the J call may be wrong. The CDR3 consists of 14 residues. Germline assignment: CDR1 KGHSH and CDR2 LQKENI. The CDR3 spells CASSLAGFTDTQHF. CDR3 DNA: TGTGCCAGCTCGCTAGCGGGATTCACAGATACGCAGCATTTT.

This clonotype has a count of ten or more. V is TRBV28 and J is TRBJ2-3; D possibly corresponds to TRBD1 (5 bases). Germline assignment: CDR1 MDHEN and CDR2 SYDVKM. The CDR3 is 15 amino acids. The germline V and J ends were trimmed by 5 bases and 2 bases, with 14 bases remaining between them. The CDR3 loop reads CASSAWTLPTDTQYF. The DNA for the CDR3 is TGTGCCAGCAGTGCCTGGACACTTCCCACAGATACGCAGTATTTT.